This TCR beta chain was recovered during a study of T cells in localized non-small cell lung cancer. In this sample, this clone turned up a few times. Assay used: immunoSEQ multiplex PCR; TCRdb lists only in-frame clones, some missing. Among about 40,000 clones, more than 85% were seen once, and the ten largest hold under 12%. The TCR was taken from a woman aged 35 to 75 with stage II lung adenocarcinoma. Sample: PBMCs, taken before any cancer treatment.

The CDR3 bases are TGCGCCAGCAGCTTTGGACTAGCGGGAGGAGTCACCGGGGAGCTGTTTTTT. Amino acids: CASSFGLAGGVTGELFF. The rearrangement uses TRBV5-1 and TRBJ2-2; TRBD2 matches 14 bases. Germline V gene data show CDR1 as SGHRS and CDR2 as YFSETQ. V shed 2 bases, J shed 4 bases, and the junction held 4 bases outside the gene matches. The CDR3 sequence is 17 residues long. Drawing the rest from reference TRBV5-1 and TRBJ2-2, the complete variable domain is KAGVTQTPRYLIKTRGQQVTLSCSPISGHRSVSWYQQTPGQGLQFLFEYFSETQRNKGNFPGRFSGRQFSNSRSEMNVSTLELGDSALYLCASSFGLAGGVTGELFFGEGSRLTVL.